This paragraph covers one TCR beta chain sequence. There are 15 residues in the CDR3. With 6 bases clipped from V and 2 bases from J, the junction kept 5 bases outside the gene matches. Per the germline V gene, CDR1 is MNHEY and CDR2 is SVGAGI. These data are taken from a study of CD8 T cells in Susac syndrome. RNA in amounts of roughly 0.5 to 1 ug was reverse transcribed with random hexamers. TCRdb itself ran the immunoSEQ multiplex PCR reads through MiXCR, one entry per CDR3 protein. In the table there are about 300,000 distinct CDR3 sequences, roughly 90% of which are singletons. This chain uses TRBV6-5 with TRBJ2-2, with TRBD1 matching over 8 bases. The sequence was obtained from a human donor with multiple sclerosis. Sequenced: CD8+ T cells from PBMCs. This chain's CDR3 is CASSSDRANTGELFF. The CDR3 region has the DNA TGTGCCAGCAGCTCGGACAGGGCCAACACCGGGGAGCTGTTTTTT.